Following are 26 T cell receptor beta chains from one sample sequenced in a study of identical twins (dated by TCRdb to 2015 to 2016). Libraries came from 5' RACE. For sequencing, an Illumina HiSeq 2000 was employed. The public sequencing data were trimmed at Q25 with fastp and processed into clonotypes with MiXCR by TCRdb, which kept only in-frame beta chains. Entries are consolidated by CDR3 protein sequence, retaining the most common genes and DNA. In all, the sample holds 450,000 or so distinct CDR3 sequences, and roughly 26% of those were seen once. In total, the top ten clones hold around 3% of the sample. These records were also assigned to another study, of T cells expressing NK-cell markers.

The sample was CD4+ T cells sorted from blood. Receptor source: a woman between 18 and 29 years old in good health.

This clonotype has only one observation. V is TRBV12-3 or TRBV12-4 and J is TRBJ2-5; the D gene is possibly TRBD2 (7 bases). The CDR3 contains 13 residues. Trimming took 6 bases from V and 4 from J, leaving 12 bases between them. The CDR3 loop reads CASRTGRGETQYF. The CDR3 DNA follows: TGTGCCAGCAGAACAGGGAGGGGAGAGACCCAGTACTTC.

The genes are TRBV10-3 and TRBJ2-3; 8 bases match TRBD2. The CDR3 extends over 11 amino acids. Trimming removed 6 bases from V and 11 bases from J; junction bases left unmatched: 4. CDR1 and CDR2 (germline): ENHRY, SYGVKD. CDR3 residues: CAISAGGMQYF. The CDR3 nucleotides are TGTGCCATCAGCGCGGGGGGTATGCAGTATTTT.

This clonotype was counted many times. The chain joins TRBV20-1 to TRBJ2-1, with 7 positions matching TRBD2. The CDR3 has 15 residues. V gave up 0 bases and J gave up 9 bases; unmatched junction bases: 11. The germline V gene encodes CDR1 DFQATT and CDR2 SNEGSKA (reference sequence). The CDR3 reads CSARDWAGVRLEQFF. In DNA, the CDR3 is TGCAGTGCTAGAGATTGGGCGGGAGTTCGTCTTGAGCAGTTCTTC.

The chain uses TRBV27 and TRBJ2-1; D not certain. Germline V gene data show CDR1 as MNHEY and CDR2 as SMNVEV (reference sequence). V was cut by 3 bases and J by 9 bases, with 18 bases left in between. This CDR3 is built from 15 residues. The chain's CDR3 is CASSLAPTRGGEQFF. The CDR3, as DNA: TGTGCCAGCAGTTTGGCTCCGACCCGCGGTGGTGAGCAGTTCTTC.

The V gene is TRBV15, the J gene TRBJ2-3, with D possibly matching TRBD2 (6 bases). V was cut by 5 bases and J by 1 base, with 16 bases left in between. CDR3 length: 16 amino acids. Germline V gene lookup returns CDR1 LNHNV and CDR2 YYDKDF (reference sequence). CDR3 sequence (DNA): TGTGCCACCAGCTCCTCGAGGGCTAGCGGCACAGATACGCAGTATTTT. Its translation: CATSSSRASGTDTQYF.

This clonotype appeared a few times. This chain connects TRBV10-3 to TRBJ2-1, with 13 bases aligning to TRBD2. Germline V gives CDR1 ENHRY, CDR2 SYGVKD. V lost 9 bases to trimming and J lost 9 bases; unmatched junction nucleotides: 11. The CDR3 contains 15 residues. The CDR3 reads CAIGLAGARVTEQFF. The CDR3 DNA reads TGTGCCATAGGACTAGCGGGAGCTAGAGTGACTGAGCAGTTCTTC.

This clonotype was seen only a few times. This chain joins TRBV6-1 and TRBJ1-1; TRBD1 matches at 10 bases. This CDR3 is built from 16 residues. Germline CDR1 MNHNS, CDR2 SASEGT. The trim removed 6 bases at V and 4 bases at J, leaving 11 bases unmatched. The CDR3 region has the DNA TGTGCCAGCAGAAAGACAGGGGGCGGTTGGAGCACTGAAGCTTTCTTT. Translating gives CASRKTGGGWSTEAFF.

This clonotype showed up just a few times. The rearrangement joins TRBV20-1 to TRBJ1-3; no definite D call. The CDR3 runs 13 residues. V was clipped by 1 base and J by 0 bases, with 4 bases between them. Germline V gene lookup returns CDR1 DFQATT and CDR2 SNEGSKA (reference sequence). This chain's CDR3 is CSARVDSGNTIYF. CDR3 DNA sequence: TGCAGTGCTAGAGTGGACTCTGGAAACACCATATATTTT.

This chain uses TRBV18 with TRBJ2-1; no reliable D call. Germline CDR1 is KGHSH and CDR2 is LQKENI. V was shortened by 6 bases and J by 5 bases, with 11 bases between the two germline ends. The CDR3 consists of 13 residues. The CDR3 is CASSPSPDNEQFF. The CDR3 coding sequence is TGTGCCAGCTCCCCGTCTCCTGACAATGAGCAGTTCTTC.

The chain combines TRBV24-1 with TRBJ2-1, with 9 positions matching TRBD2. The V gene end was trimmed by 3 bases and the J gene end by 4 bases; junction bases not matched to a gene: 6. CDR1 and CDR2 (germline): KGHDR, SFDVKD. The CDR3 consists of 16 residues. The CDR3, as DNA: TGTGCCACCAGTGATCCTAGCGGGGCAAGTTACAATGAGCAGTTCTTC. Residues: CATSDPSGASYNEQFF.

The chain employs TRBV10-1 and TRBJ2-1; unclear D gene. V was cut by 0 bases and J by 7 bases, with 7 bases left in between. This CDR3 contains 13 residues. Per germline, CDR1 WNHNN and CDR2 SYGVQD (reference sequence). The CDR3 sequence is CASSESGLNEQFF. CDR3 in DNA: TGCGCCAGCAGTGAGTCCGGGTTAAATGAGCAGTTCTTC.

The chain is built from TRBV18 and TRBJ1-2; weak D call: TRBD1 (5 bases). Germline lookup yields CDR1 KGHSH and CDR2 LQKENI. The CDR3 covers 13 residues. V lost 3 bases and J 6 bases, leaving 11 bases between the germline ends. The CDR3 region is CASSPPGTNGYTF. The CDR3 DNA reads TGTGCCAGCTCACCCCCCGGGACTAATGGCTACACCTTC.

The chain is built from TRBV6-1 and TRBJ1-1, with D possibly being TRBD1 (6 bases). This CDR3 has 15 amino acids. Per the germline V gene, CDR1 is MNHNS and CDR2 is SASEGT. V gave up 5 bases and J gave up 1 base, with 14 bases separating them. The CDR3, as DNA: TGTGCCAGCAGTCAGACCGGACAGACGAACACTGAAGCTTTCTTT. Its translation: CASSQTGQTNTEAFF.

This clonotype was picked up a small number of times. This rearrangement joins TRBV18 to TRBJ2-3; TRBD1 matches 7 bases. The CDR3 spans 16 residues. Germline V gives CDR1 KGHSH, CDR2 LQKENI. V lost 3 bases, J lost 2 bases, and 8 bases stayed unmatched. CDR3 sequence reads: CASSPRGQTFTDTQYF. CDR3 sequence (DNA): TGTGCCAGCTCACCTAGGGGACAGACATTCACAGATACGCAGTATTTT.

V gene TRBV20-1 combines with J gene TRBJ1-1; 7 bases match TRBD1. The CDR3 consists of 13 residues. J gave up 6 bases and V 5 bases, and 9 bases lay outside the gene matches. CDR1 DFQATT and CDR2 SNEGSKA come from the germline V gene (reference sequence). CDR3 coding DNA: TGCAGTGCTGACAGGGCGGGGTTATCTGAAGCTTTCTTT. This translates into CSADRAGLSEAFF.

This clonotype was observed a handful of times. CDR3 nucleotides: TGTGCCAGCAGCTTAGCCGGCCGAGCGGGCGTGAGAACAGATACGCAGTATTTT. Protein sequence: CASSLAGRAGVRTDTQYF. V usage is TRBV7-2 and J usage is TRBJ2-3, with D possibly being TRBD2 (6 bases). From germline, CDR1 is SGHTA and CDR2 FQGNSA. This CDR3 has 18 residues. With 0 bases removed from V and 3 bases from J, the gap between germline ends came to 19 bases.

This clonotype was detected only a few times. The V call is TRBV7-2, the J call TRBJ2-3; 9 bases fit TRBD2. The CDR3 loop spans 16 amino acids. The J segment lost 4 bases and the V segment lost 5 bases, leaving 10 bases of the junction unmatched. Germline V gives CDR1 SGHTA, CDR2 FQGNSA. The CDR3 loop is CASSGQREDLPDTQYF. CDR3 nucleotides: TGTGCCAGCAGCGGCCAGCGGGAGGATCTCCCAGATACGCAGTATTTT.

This chain uses TRBV20-1 with TRBJ1-2, with no clear D. Germline assignment: CDR1 DFQATT and CDR2 SNEGSKA (reference sequence). Trimming cost V 3 bases and J 4 bases, with 12 bases left between them. The CDR3 spans 13 residues. In DNA, the CDR3 is TGCAGTGCTAGTGAAGGGAATAGCTATGGCTACACCTTC. Translation gives CSASEGNSYGYTF.

The sample holds a few counts of this clonotype. The chain has TRBV20-1 and TRBJ1-1; D uncertain. CDR3 length equals 14 residues. V dropped 6 bases and J dropped 1 base, with 15 bases sitting between them. Germline values: CDR1 DFQATT, CDR2 SNEGSKA (reference sequence). The CDR3 DNA reads as TGCAGTGCAAGGTCATCAAGGCAGAACACTGAAGCTTTCTTT. Translating it yields CSARSSRQNTEAFF.

Only a few counts were recorded for this clonotype. The chain uses TRBV7-2 and TRBJ2-7; possible D gene TRBD2, 5 bases. Trimming removed 5 bases from V and 7 bases from J, with 12 bases in between. This CDR3 is 12 amino acids long. Germline values: CDR1 SGHTA, CDR2 FQGNSA. CDR3 region: CASSPFGGEQYF. The CDR3 DNA is TGTGCCAGCAGCCCCTTTGGAGGAGAGCAGTACTTC. The full variable domain, its missing parts supplied by reference TRBV7-2 and TRBJ2-7, is GAGVSQSPSNKVTEKGKDVELRCDPISGHTALYWYRQSLGQGLEFLIYFQGNSAPDKSGLPSDRFSAERTGGSVSTLTIQRTQQEDSAVYLCASSPFGGEQYFGPGTRLTVT.

This clonotype has a count of ten or more. The V and J genes are TRBV5-1 and TRBJ2-4; TRBD2 might be the D (6 bases). The CDR3 covers 13 residues. Trimming cost V 4 bases and J 7 bases, with 12 bases left between them. Germline-derived CDR1 and CDR2 are SGHRS and YFSETQ. The CDR3 sequence is CASSPLGRNIQYF. CDR3 DNA sequence: TGCGCCAGCAGCCCGCTGGGGAGGAACATTCAGTACTTC. Full variable domain (outside the CDR3, taken from reference TRBV5-1 and TRBJ2-4): KAGVTQTPRYLIKTRGQQVTLSCSPISGHRSVSWYQQTPGQGLQFLFEYFSETQRNKGNFPGRFSGRQFSNSRSEMNVSTLELGDSALYLCASSPLGRNIQYFGAGTRLSVL.

This clonotype showed up just a few times. At one end the junction does not follow the germline gene, possibly because of a read error. This rearrangement joins TRBV12-3 or TRBV12-4 to TRBJ2-1, with D perhaps TRBD1 (5 bases). The CDR3 spans 15 residues. The CDR3 DNA sequence: TGTGCCAGCGAGTTGGGTGTGGCAGGGAAAGTTCGGAAGGTCTTC. It encodes CASELGVAGKVRKVF.

V usage is TRBV11-2 and J usage is TRBJ2-3; TRBD2 matches at 10 bases. Germline CDR1 is SGHAT and CDR2 is FQNNGV. The V gene end was trimmed by 2 bases and the J gene end by 5 bases; junction bases not matched to a gene: 13. The CDR3 spans 18 residues. Written as DNA, the CDR3 is TGTGCCAGCAGCTTATTCGGGACTAGCGATTACCGCGGAGATACGCAGTATTTT. It yields the protein CASSLFGTSDYRGDTQYF.

This clonotype was picked up a small number of times. This chain connects TRBV6-1 to TRBJ2-1; 12 bases agree with TRBD2. Unmatched junction bases numbered 14, after V lost 6 bases and J lost 8 bases. The CDR3 sequence is 17 residues long. Germline CDR1 reads MNHNS; CDR2 reads SASEGT. CDR3 sequence reads: CASRPVPGTSGWDEQFF. CDR3 in DNA: TGTGCCAGCAGACCCGTACCCGGGACTAGCGGGTGGGATGAGCAGTTCTTC.

The J gene is TRBJ1-1, the V gene TRBV20-1, with D unclear. This CDR3 has 13 amino acids. From germline, CDR1 is DFQATT and CDR2 SNEGSKA (reference sequence). Trimming pared 5 bases from V and 0 bases from J, leaving 10 bases between. CDR3 sequence reads: CSALRRMNTEAFF. CDR3 coding DNA: TGCAGTGCTCTTCGACGGATGAACACTGAAGCTTTCTTT.

The J gene is TRBJ1-1, the V gene TRBV20-1; 7 bases align to TRBD1. The CDR3 extends over 14 amino acids. Germline V gives CDR1 DFQATT, CDR2 SNEGSKA (reference sequence). Here the CDR3 DNA reads TGCAGCTTATTAAAACAGGGGAGGAACACTGAAGCTTTCTTT. Translation gives CSLLKQGRNTEAFF.